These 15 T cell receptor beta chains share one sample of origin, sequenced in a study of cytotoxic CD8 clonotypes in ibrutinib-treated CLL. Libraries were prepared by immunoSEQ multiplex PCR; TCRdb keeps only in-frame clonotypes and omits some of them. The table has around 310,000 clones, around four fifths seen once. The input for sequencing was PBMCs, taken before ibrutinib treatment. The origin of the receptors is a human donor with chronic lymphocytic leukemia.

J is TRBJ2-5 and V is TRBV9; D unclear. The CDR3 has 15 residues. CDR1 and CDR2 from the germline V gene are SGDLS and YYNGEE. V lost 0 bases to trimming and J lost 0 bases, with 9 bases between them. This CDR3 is CASSVGDVYQETQYF. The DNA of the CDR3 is TGTGCCAGCAGCGTAGGAGACGTGTACCAAGAGACCCAGTACTTC.

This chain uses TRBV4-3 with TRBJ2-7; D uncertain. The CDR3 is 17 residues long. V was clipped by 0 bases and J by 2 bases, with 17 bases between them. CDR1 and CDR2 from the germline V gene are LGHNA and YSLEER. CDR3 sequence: CASSQDWAAKNPYEQYF. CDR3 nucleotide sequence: TGCGCCAGCAGCCAAGATTGGGCAGCTAAAAATCCCTACGAGCAGTACTTC.

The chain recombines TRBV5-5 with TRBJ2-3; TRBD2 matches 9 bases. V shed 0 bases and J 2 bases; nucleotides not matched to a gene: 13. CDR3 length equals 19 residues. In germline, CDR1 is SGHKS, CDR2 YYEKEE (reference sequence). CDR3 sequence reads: CASSLEVAGVLVATDTQYF. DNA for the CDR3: TGTGCCAGCAGCTTGGAGGTAGCGGGGGTCTTGGTGGCCACAGATACGCAGTATTTT.

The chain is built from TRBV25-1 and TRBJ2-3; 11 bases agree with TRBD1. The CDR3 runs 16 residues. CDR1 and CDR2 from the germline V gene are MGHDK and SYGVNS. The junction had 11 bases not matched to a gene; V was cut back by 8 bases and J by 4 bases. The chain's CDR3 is CASRTGGAIGPDTQYF. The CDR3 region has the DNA TGTGCCAGCCGGACAGGGGGCGCAATCGGGCCAGATACGCAGTATTTT.

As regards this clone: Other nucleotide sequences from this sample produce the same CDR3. The CDR3 DNA is TGTGCCAGCAGCCCACCGGGACGCGAGCAGTACTTC. Translated: CASSPPGREQYF. This sequence joins TRBV28 and TRBJ2-7; either TRBD1 or TRBD2 may supply D (5 bases each). Per the germline V gene, CDR1 is MDHEN and CDR2 is SYDVKM. The length of the CDR3 is 12 residues. Trimming took off 6 bases at V and 6 bases at J, with 12 bases between the two ends.

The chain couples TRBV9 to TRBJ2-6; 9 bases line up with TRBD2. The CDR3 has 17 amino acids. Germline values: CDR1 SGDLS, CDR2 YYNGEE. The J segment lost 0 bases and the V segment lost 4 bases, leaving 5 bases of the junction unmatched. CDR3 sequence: CASSLGTSLSGANVLTF. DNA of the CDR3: TGTGCCAGCAGCCTCGGGACTAGCCTCTCTGGGGCCAACGTCCTGACTTTC.

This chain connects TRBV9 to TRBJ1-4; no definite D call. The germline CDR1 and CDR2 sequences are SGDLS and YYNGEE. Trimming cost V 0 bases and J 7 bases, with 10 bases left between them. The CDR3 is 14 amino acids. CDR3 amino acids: CASSVGGMGEKLFF. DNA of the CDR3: TGTGCCAGCAGCGTAGGAGGGATGGGTGAAAAACTGTTTTTT. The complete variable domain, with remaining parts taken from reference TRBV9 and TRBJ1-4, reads DSGVTQTPKHLITATGQRVTLRCSPRSGDLSVYWYQQSLDQGLQFLIQYYNGEERAKGNILERFSAQQFPDLHSELNLSSLELGDSALYFCASSVGGMGEKLFFGSGTQLSVL.

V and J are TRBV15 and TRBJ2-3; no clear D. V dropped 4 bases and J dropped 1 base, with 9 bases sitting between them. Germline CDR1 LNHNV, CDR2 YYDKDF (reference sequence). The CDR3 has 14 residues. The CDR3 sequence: CATSTRRGTDTQYF. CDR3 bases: TGTGCCACCAGCACCCGAAGGGGCACAGATACGCAGTATTTT.

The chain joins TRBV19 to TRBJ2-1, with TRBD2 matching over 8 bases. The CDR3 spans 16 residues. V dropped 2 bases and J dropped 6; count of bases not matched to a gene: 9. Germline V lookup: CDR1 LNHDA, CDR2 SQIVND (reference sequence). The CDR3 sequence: CASSITPGLGRNEQFF. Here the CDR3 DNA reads TGTGCCAGTAGTATAACTCCGGGACTAGGGCGCAATGAGCAGTTCTTC. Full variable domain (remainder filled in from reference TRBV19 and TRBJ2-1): DGGITQSPKYLFRKEGQNVTLSCEQNLNHDAMYWYRQDPGQGLRLIYYSQIVNDFQKGDIAEGYSVSREKKESFPLTVTSAQKNPTAFYLCASSITPGLGRNEQFFGPGTRLTVL.

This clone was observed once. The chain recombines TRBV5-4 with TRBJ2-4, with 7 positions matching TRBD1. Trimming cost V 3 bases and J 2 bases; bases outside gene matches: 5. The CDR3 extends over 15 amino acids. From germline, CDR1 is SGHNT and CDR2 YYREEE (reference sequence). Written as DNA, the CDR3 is TGTGCCAGCAGCTGGGGGACAGAGACCAAAAACATTCAGTACTTC. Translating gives CASSWGTETKNIQYF.

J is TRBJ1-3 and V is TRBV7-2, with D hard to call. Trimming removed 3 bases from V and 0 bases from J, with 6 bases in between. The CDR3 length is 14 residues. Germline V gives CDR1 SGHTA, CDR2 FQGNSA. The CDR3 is CASSFASSGNTIYF. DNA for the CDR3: TGTGCCAGCAGCTTTGCCAGCTCTGGAAACACCATATATTTT.

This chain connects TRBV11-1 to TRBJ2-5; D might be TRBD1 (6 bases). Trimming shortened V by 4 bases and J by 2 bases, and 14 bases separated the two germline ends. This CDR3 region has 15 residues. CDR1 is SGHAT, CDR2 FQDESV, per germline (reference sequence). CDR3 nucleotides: TGTGCCAGCAGCTCTAGGAACAGGGATCAAGAGACCCAGTACTTC. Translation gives CASSSRNRDQETQYF.

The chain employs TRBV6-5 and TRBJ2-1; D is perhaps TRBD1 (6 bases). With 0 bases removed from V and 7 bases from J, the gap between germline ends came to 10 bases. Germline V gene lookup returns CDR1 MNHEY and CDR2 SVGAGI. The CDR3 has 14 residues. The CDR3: CASSYSLGGNEQFF. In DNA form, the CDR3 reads TGTGCCAGCAGTTACTCGCTAGGGGGTAATGAGCAGTTCTTC.

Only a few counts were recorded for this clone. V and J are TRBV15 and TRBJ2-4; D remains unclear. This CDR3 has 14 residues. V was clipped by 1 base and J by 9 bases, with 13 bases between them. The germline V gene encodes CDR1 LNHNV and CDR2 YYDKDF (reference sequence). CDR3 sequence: CATSRATFGFIQYF. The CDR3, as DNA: TGTGCCACCAGCAGAGCGACCTTCGGGTTCATTCAGTACTTC.

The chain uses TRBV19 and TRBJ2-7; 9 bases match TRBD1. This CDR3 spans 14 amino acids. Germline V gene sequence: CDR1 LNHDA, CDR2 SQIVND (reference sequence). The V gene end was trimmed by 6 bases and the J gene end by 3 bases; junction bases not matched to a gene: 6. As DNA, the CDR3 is TGTGCCAGTAGCGCCGGGACAGGGTTCTACGAGCAGTACTTC. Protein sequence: CASSAGTGFYEQYF.